This record covers a single T cell receptor (beta chain). CD45RO-negative CD8 cells positively selected for CCR7 made up the naive population, which excluded terminally differentiated effector memory CD45RA+ cells. Libraries were prepared by immunoSEQ multiplex PCR; TCRdb keeps only in-frame clonotypes and omits some of them. The table records about 2.2 million clones, about 93% of them present only once. This entry is derived from a study of shared clonotypes between healthy human individuals. Germline values: CDR1 SGDLS, CDR2 YYNGEE. The CDR3 has 16 residues. Deletions cut 2 bases from V and 2 bases from J, with 17 bases between.

The gene calls are TRBV9 and TRBJ2-7; tentatively, D is TRBD1 (6 bases). The clonotype was recovered from a man between 18 and 29 years old in good health. Some clones in this sample may be carry-over from other donors' samples. The sample consisted of naive CD8+ T cells from PBMCs. This chain's CDR3 is CASSVFSGQSAYEQYF. CDR3 DNA: TGTGCCAGCAGCGTTTTCTCCGGACAGTCAGCCTACGAGCAGTACTTC. The full variable domain, completed using reference TRBV9 and TRBJ2-7, is DSGVTQTPKHLITATGQRVTLRCSPRSGDLSVYWYQQSLDQGLQFLIQYYNGEERAKGNILERFSAQQFPDLHSELNLSSLELGDSALYFCASSVFSGQSAYEQYFGPGTRLTVT.